This TCR beta chain is from a study of T cells after yellow fever vaccination. Turning to the study itself: SMART-Seq v4 Ultra Low Input prepared the low-cell-number fractions. Study conclusions and caveats: Most clones from primary vaccination resurfaced after the booster (around 97% CD4, around 89% CD8). Clonotype sharing between CD4 and CD8 compartments was small.

This clonotype appeared a few times. What it binds is not known. The 5'RACE template-switching step produced TCR cDNA and added a universal primer site and UMIs. From the 5' RACE reads, TCRdb called clonotypes with MiXCR, one entry per CDR3 protein. The sample lists roughly 320,000 distinct CDR3 sequences, around a tenth occurring once. CDR1 is MGHRA and CDR2 is YSYEKL in the germline V gene. Trimming left V 2 bases short and J 9 bases short, with 20 bases between. The CDR3 loop spans 16 amino acids. The sequenced sample was CD4+ T cells sorted from PBMCs, obtained 45 days after the yellow fever booster vaccination. The V gene is TRBV4-1, the J gene TRBJ1-3; D unresolved. The sequence came from a man between 18 and 35 years old who received the YFV17D yellow fever vaccine. The CDR3 region has the DNA TGCGCCAGCAGCCAACAGAATATCGTGGGTAGAGGCACCATATATTTT. This codes for CASSQQNIVGRGTIYF.